The clone carrying this T cell receptor (beta chain) was seen just once. The sample originates from a study of beta chain features in type 1 diabetes. The isolated RNA, all of it, was reverse transcribed, so expressed TCRB transcripts were what got sequenced. Using immunoSEQ multiplex PCR, the repertoire was profiled, and TCRdb retains in-frame clones only, with some absent. The data contain 30,000 to 40,000 clones, about 65% of them seen just once; the ten biggest clones take up roughly 2%. Source material: Tregs from blood. The clonotype was recovered from a woman in her twenties or thirties in good health.

The chain's CDR3 is CASSPHAGTGAGEQYF. The CDR3 DNA is TGTGCCAGCAGCCCTCACGCCGGGACAGGGGCGGGGGAGCAGTACTTC. The chain has TRBV7-3 and TRBJ2-7; TRBD1 matches 10 bases. Germline CDR1 reads SGHTA; CDR2 reads FQGTGA. This CDR3 comprises 16 residues. The V gene end was trimmed by 5 bases and the J gene end by 7 bases; junction bases not matched to a gene: 14.